This T cell receptor beta chain derives from a study of vaccination effects on CD4 cells after COVID-19. V lost 5 bases, J lost 2 bases, and 2 bases stayed unmatched. Germline V gene data show CDR1 as SGHNT and CDR2 as YENEEA. The CDR3 runs to 13 residues. Of note for this clone: What it binds is unknown.

Using immunoSEQ multiplex PCR, the repertoire was profiled, and TCRdb retains in-frame clones only, with some absent. The table shows about 24,000 clones, with roughly 81% occurring only once. In the ViraFEST assay, antigen-specific CD4+ clonotypes were identified by expansion after peptide-pool stimulation. Following a roughly 10-day culture, CD4+ T cells were purified. Subjects were given two BNT162b2 or mRNA-1273 vaccine doses. The sequence was collected from a human donor who received a COVID-19 vaccine. Some clones in this sample may be carry-over from other donors' samples. V is TRBV11-3 and J is TRBJ2-5; 7 bases are a match to TRBD1. Specimen: CD4+ T cells from PBMCs cultured with SARS-CoV-2 spike peptides, collected after COVID-19 vaccination. CDR3 loop: CASSIRGQETQYF. The CDR3 DNA sequence: TGTGCCAGCAGCATCAGGGGGCAAGAGACCCAGTACTTC.